This TCR beta chain was recorded in a study of OX40 agonist ivuxolimab in advanced cancers. The wider study: Patients took ivuxolimab, an agonistic anti-OX40 (CD134) antibody.

With 2 bases removed from V and 4 bases from J, the gap between germline ends came to 8 bases. This CDR3 is built from 13 residues. Germline values: CDR1 MNHEY, CDR2 SVGAGI. Sequencing was performed with immunoSEQ multiplex PCR; in TCRdb, only in-frame clones are kept and a portion is missing. The sample consists of roughly 20,000 clones, more than 65% of them appearing once. The study, taken as a whole, reports: Individuals who were partial responders at 0.1-3.0 mg/kg had clonal expansion that ranked among the lowest.

In the case of this clone: The antigen remains undetermined.

No patient had autoimmune disease or received systemic immunosuppression. Sampled blood was obtained at baseline, cycle 4 day 1, and cycle 7 day 1. The sequence was obtained from an adult with an advanced solid tumor such as melanoma, head and neck, liver or kidney cancer. The sequencing here drew on CD4+ or CD8+ T cells sorted from blood, taken in a trial of the OX40 agonist ivuxolimab. This chain uses TRBV6-5 with TRBJ1-1; a weak D match, TRBD1 (5 bases). CDR3 nucleotide sequence: TGTGCCAGCAGTTACATGAGGGGCACTGAAGCTTTCTTT. It codes for CASSYMRGTEAFF.